The clone carrying this T cell receptor beta chain was found many times. What it recognizes is unknown. This entry is derived from a study of early T cells in non-severe SARS-CoV-2 infection. General observations from the study: Missing private and CD4 specificities, VDJdb matching favored anti-spike CD8 responses.

The CDR3 is 13 residues long. V was cut by 1 base and J by 3 bases, with 7 bases left in between. Per the germline V gene, CDR1 is SGHRS and CDR2 is YFSETQ. One entry per CDR3 protein results from TCRdb running MiXCR on the 5' RACE reads. The repertoire holds over 60,000 distinct CDR3 sequences, 9.5% to 13% seen once, with roughly 7.5% in the top ten. Sequences were derived from whole blood, sampled at baseline. J is TRBJ1-2 and V is TRBV5-1, with unresolved D. The receptor's source is an adult who was a healthcare worker with PCR-confirmed SARS-CoV-2 infection or an uninfected control (not recorded which). The CDR3 loop reads CASSLNTDYGYTF. The CDR3 bases are TGCGCCAGCAGCTTGAATACCGACTATGGCTACACCTTC.